This record covers a single T cell receptor (beta chain). Its antigen remains unidentified. A read error may produce the germline difference seen at one junction end. CDR3 length equals 12 residues. The V gene's germline CDR1 is MNHNS and CDR2 SASEGT. The sample comes from a study of CD4 T cells in relation to SARS-CoV-2 and coronaviruses. On the study more broadly: No peptide or an HIV-1 Nef peptide pool served as negative control. Crossreactive spike epitopes shared across donors were mapped to their HLA restriction.

CD4+ T cells from unexposed donors were obtained before the COVID-19 pandemic (2011-2018). CD4+ T cells were isolated from the cells after more than 8 days of culture. Testing used SARS-CoV-2 S/N and four cold-coronavirus spikes on unexposed-donor CD4+ T cells, cells permitting. Each well had 2.1 million or so PBMCs in about 5% human AB serum with IL-2. Clones were read by immunoSEQ multiplex PCR, and TCRdb kept only the in-frame ones, dropping some. The sample carries approximately 19,000 clones, roughly 79% recorded once. The chain employs TRBV6-1 and TRBJ2-7; D gene uncertain. The source of this sequence is a human donor in good health. Sequencing used CD4+ T cells from PBMCs, cultured in vitro. CDR3 nucleotides: TGTGCCAGCAGGGAAGGGACCTACGAGCAGTACTTC. Amino acid sequence: CASREGTYEQYF.